These T cell receptor beta chains were read from a single sample in a study of liver allograft versus peripheral blood T cells. TCRdb analysed the reads with MiXCR anew, one entry per CDR3 protein. The sample yields 1,500 to 2,000 distinct CDR3 sequences, 15% to 20% seen once. Receptors originate from a human patient who had a liver transplant. Some T cells could come from the graft donor. The CDR3 runs from the conserved cysteine through the conserved F or W. A D gene is named only where the DNA matches it firmly. Clone sizes are shown as once, few or many counts, or a class when the clone is expanded.

CDR3aa	CDR3nt	d_gene	j_gene	v_gene	abundance
CASGSSTDTQYF	TGTGCCAGTGGGTCTAGCACAGATACGCAGTATTTT	NA	TRBJ2-3	TRBV28	medium-sized
CASRTTGTNEKLFF	TGTGCCAGCAGGACGACAGGTACAAATGAAAAACTGTTTTTT	NA	TRBJ1-4	TRBV6-1	large
CASSIGDPRINEQFF	TGTGCCAGCAGCATAGGGGACCCGAGGATCAATGAGCAGTTCTTC	NA	TRBJ2-1	TRBV11-2	medium-sized
CASSPLAGAQYNEQFF	TGTGCCAGTAGTCCTCTAGCGGGAGCGCAGTACAATGAGCAGTTCTTC	TRBD2	TRBJ2-1	TRBV19	large
CASSLNRNTEAFF	TGTGCCAGCAGTTTGAACAGGAACACTGAAGCTTTCTTT	NA	TRBJ1-1	TRBV12-3/TRBV12-4	few
CASSLASRLVGYTF	TGTGCCAGCAGCTTGGCGTCCAGGCTCGTAGGGTACACCTTC	NA	TRBJ1-2	TRBV7-2	large
CSARGTNTEAFF	TGCAGTGCTAGAGGCACAAACACTGAAGCTTTCTTT	NA	TRBJ1-1	TRBV20-1	many
CASSLGRDGQPQHF	TGTGCCAGCAGCTTGGGCAGGGACGGACAGCCCCAGCATTTT	NA	TRBJ1-5	TRBV7-9	medium-sized
CATEGPNGAGELFF	TGTGCCACAGAGGGCCCTAACGGGGCGGGGGAGCTGTTTTTT	NA	TRBJ2-2	TRBV6-5	large
CASSLAASGGTYEQYF	TGTGCCAGCAGCTTAGCCGCTAGCGGGGGGACCTACGAGCAGTACTTC	TRBD2	TRBJ2-7	TRBV7-2	medium-sized
CASSKKISGTTYNEQFF	TGTGCCAGCAGCAAGAAAATTAGCGGGACGACATACAATGAGCAGTTCTTC	TRBD2	TRBJ2-1	TRBV6-1	medium-sized
CSARWPRGGNTEAFF	TGCAGTGCTAGGTGGCCGAGGGGGGGGAACACTGAAGCTTTCTTT	NA	TRBJ1-1	TRBV20-1	few
CASSPGQLYGYTF	TGTGCCAGCAGCCCCGGACAGCTCTATGGCTACACCTTC	NA	TRBJ1-2	TRBV7-2	large